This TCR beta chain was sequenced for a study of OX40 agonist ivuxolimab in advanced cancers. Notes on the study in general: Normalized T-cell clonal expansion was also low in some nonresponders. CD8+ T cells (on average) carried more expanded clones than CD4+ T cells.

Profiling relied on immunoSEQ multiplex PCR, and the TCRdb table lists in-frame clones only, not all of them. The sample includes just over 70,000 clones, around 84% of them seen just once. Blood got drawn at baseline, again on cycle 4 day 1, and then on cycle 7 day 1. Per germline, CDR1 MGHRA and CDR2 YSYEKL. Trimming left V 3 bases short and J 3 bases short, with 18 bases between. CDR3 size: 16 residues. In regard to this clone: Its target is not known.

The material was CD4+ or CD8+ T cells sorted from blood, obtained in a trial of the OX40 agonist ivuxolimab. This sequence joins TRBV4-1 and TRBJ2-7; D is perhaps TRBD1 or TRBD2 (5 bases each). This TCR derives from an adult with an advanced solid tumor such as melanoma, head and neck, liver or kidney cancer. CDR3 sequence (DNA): TGCGCCAGCAGCCAGGGGGTTGGAGGCAACGGCTACGAGCAGTACTTC. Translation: CASSQGVGGNGYEQYF.